This T cell receptor (beta chain) was observed in a study of beta chain features in type 1 diabetes. CDR3 size: 16 residues. The V and J ends lost 5 bases and 4 bases, in that order; junction bases with no gene match: 6. Germline V gene sequence: CDR1 SGHTA, CDR2 FQGNSA. What was sequenced were expressed TCRB transcripts, since all of the isolated RNA had been reverse transcribed. Sequencing was performed with immunoSEQ multiplex PCR; in TCRdb, only in-frame clones are kept and a portion is missing. Of 130,000 to 150,000 clones in the sample, about 44% were seen once. The sample was Tregs from blood. The receptor was isolated from a man between 18 and 29 years old in good health. This chain links TRBV7-2 with TRBJ2-3, with 13 bases lining up with TRBD2. The CDR3 protein is CASSPRLAGGPDTQYF. CDR3 nucleotides: TGTGCCAGCAGCCCCCGACTAGCGGGGGGCCCAGATACGCAGTATTTT.